These 7 T cell receptor beta chains came from one sample sequenced in a study of cytomegalovirus exposure and HLA in healthy donors. The PCR had 60 Vbeta and 13 Jbeta primers. Sequencing used immunoSEQ multiplex PCR; TCRdb keeps in-frame clones, though not all of them. The sample yields approximately 210,000 clones, 75% to 80% seen once. Input material: PBMCs. Receptor source: a woman between 25 and 40 years old in good health and CMV-seropositive.

The rearrangement uses TRBV18 and TRBJ2-5; 7 bases fit TRBD1. With V trimmed by 8 bases and J by 1 base, 7 bases remained unmatched. Germline V lookup: CDR1 KGHSH, CDR2 LQKENI. The CDR3 totals 14 residues. The CDR3 DNA reads as TGTGCCAGCCAGGGACAGAAGCTCCAAGAGACCCAGTACTTC. Its translation: CASQGQKLQETQYF.

This clone showed up just a few times. This chain connects TRBV6-5 to TRBJ2-1; TRBD1 matches 10 bases. V lost 4 bases, J lost 7 bases, and 7 bases stayed unmatched. The CDR3 has 15 amino acids. Germline-derived CDR1 and CDR2 are MNHEY and SVGAGI. CDR3: CASSSQGQGKNEQFF. The DNA of the CDR3 is TGTGCCAGCAGTTCTCAGGGACAGGGGAAGAATGAGCAGTTCTTC.

The rearrangement joins TRBV7-2 to TRBJ2-1; TRBD2 matches at 8 bases. The CDR3 spans 16 residues. The germline gives CDR1 SGHTA, CDR2 FQGNSA. Trimming cost V 6 bases and J 7 bases; bases outside gene matches: 14. CDR3 sequence (DNA): TGTGCCAGCAGTCCGGGGGGGGCGGGTTTGTTTAATGAGCAGTTCTTC. This encodes CASSPGGAGLFNEQFF.

V and J are TRBV25-1 and TRBJ1-1; TRBD1 matches 7 bases. Germline V gene lookup returns CDR1 MGHDK and CDR2 SYGVNS. The CDR3 covers 15 residues. V lost 2 bases, J lost 4 bases, and 7 bases stayed unmatched. The DNA of the CDR3 is TGTGCCAGCAGTGAAACTAGGGGGCCGGGCACTGAAGCTTTCTTT. As protein: CASSETRGPGTEAFF. Based on the CDR3 plus reference TRBV25-1 and TRBJ1-1, the full variable domain is EADIYQTPRYLVIGTGKKITLECSQTMGHDKMYWYQQDPGMELHLIHYSYGVNSTEKGDLSSESTVSRIRTEHFPLTLESARPSHTSQYLCASSETRGPGTEAFFGQGTRLTVV.

This sequence joins TRBV9 and TRBJ2-3; tentative D call: TRBD2 (6 bases). The CDR3 contains 16 residues. The germline V gene has CDR1 SGDLS and CDR2 YYNGEE. V lost 2 bases to trimming and J lost 5 bases, with 18 bases between them. The CDR3 nucleotides are TGTGCCAGCAGCGTCGCTGGGACTGCGCCCCAAGATACGCAGTATTTT. It translates to CASSVAGTAPQDTQYF. The variable domain in full, with the rest retrieved from reference TRBV9 and TRBJ2-3, is DSGVTQTPKHLITATGQRVTLRCSPRSGDLSVYWYQQSLDQGLQFLIQYYNGEERAKGNILERFSAQQFPDLHSELNLSSLELGDSALYFCASSVAGTAPQDTQYFGPGTRLTVL.

The chain links TRBV6-5 to TRBJ1-5, with 8 bases that match TRBD1. Unmatched junction bases numbered 8, after V lost 8 bases and J lost 5 bases. Looked up from germline, CDR1 is MNHEY and CDR2 is SVGAGI. There are 14 residues in the CDR3. CDR3 nucleotides: TGTGCCAGCGGACAGGGTATTTTCGATCAGCCCCAGCATTTT. Protein: CASGQGIFDQPQHF.

In its sample, this clone was seen a few times. The chain recombines TRBV29-1 with TRBJ2-2; 7 positions agree with TRBD1. Trimming removed 7 bases from V and 4 bases from J; junction bases left unmatched: 15. Germline V gene data show CDR1 as SQVTM and CDR2 as ANQGSEA. The CDR3 is made up of 16 amino acids. This CDR3 reads CSATLGPDRLTGELFF. The CDR3 nucleotides are TGCAGCGCAACGTTGGGCCCGGACAGGCTCACCGGGGAGCTGTTTTTT.